This TCR beta chain was sequenced for a study of shared clonotypes between healthy human individuals. Study conclusions and caveats: Represented genetic and exposure-history diversity was restricted by having few donors. Naive subsets typically showed greater estimated richness than memory subsets.

On this clone itself: Its antigen is unidentified.

Trimming stripped 1 base from V and 0 bases from J, with 7 bases between. There are 14 residues in the CDR3. Germline V gene data show CDR1 as SEHNR and CDR2 as FQNEAQ (reference sequence). Repertoires were generated with immunoSEQ multiplex PCR, while TCRdb's copy carries only in-frame clones and drops some. The sample yields approximately 2,000,000 clones, less than 95% seen once. This clonotype was obtained from a man aged 18 to 29 in good health. Some clones in this sample may be carry-over from other donors' samples. Specimen: naive CD4+ T cells from PBMCs. Subset indicated: CD45RA+ positively selected. The gene calls are TRBV7-9 and TRBJ2-7; no clear D. CDR3 loop: CASSLVSVSYEQYF. In nucleotides, the CDR3 is TGTGCCAGCAGCTTAGTTTCGGTCTCCTACGAGCAGTACTTC.